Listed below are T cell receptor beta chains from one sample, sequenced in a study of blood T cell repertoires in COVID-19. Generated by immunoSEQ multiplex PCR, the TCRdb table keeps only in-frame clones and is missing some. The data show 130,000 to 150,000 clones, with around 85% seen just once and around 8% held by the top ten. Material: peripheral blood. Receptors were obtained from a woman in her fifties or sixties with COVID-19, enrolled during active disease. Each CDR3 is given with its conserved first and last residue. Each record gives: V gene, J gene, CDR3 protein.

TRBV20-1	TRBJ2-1	CSAPSYNEQFF
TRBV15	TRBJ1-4	CATSRDQTTNEKLFF
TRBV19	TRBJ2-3	CASTGQGWNTQYF
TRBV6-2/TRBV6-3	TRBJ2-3	CASSSRTGRTPGGTRTDTQYF
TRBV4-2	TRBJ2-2	CASSLGLNTGELFF
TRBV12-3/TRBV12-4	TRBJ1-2	CASSGQGLWGYTF
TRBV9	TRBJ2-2	CASSAGTGNTGELFF
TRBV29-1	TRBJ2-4	CSVEASGAKNIQYF
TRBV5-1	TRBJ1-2	CASSSGQGKSGYTF
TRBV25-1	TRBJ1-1	CASSEYYPRMNTEAFF
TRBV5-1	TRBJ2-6	CASSVDLANSGANVLTF
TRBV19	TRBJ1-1	CASSKEQGEAFF
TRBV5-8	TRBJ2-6	CASRRDSSAGANVLTF
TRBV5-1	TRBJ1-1	CASSEQTGVEAFF
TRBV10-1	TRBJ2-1	CASSEWGSGRTDNEQFF
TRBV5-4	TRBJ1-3	CASSPGTGGSGNTIYF
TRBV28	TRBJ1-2	CASTGFGSAVITYGYTF
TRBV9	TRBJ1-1	CASSVDGGNTEAFF
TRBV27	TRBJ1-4	CASRLQGLGEKLFF
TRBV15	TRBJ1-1	CATSARGGGTTEAFF
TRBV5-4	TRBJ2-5	CASSHPGQGGETQYF
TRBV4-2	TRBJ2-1	CASSPLDRDDNEQFF
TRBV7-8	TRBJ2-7	CASSFQGMELAESYEQYF
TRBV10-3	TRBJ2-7	CAIRGGQGGSYEQYF
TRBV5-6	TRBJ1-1	CASSLRGNKAFF
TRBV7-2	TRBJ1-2	CASSLTLNYGYTF
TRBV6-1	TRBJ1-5	CASSSGQDSNQPQHF
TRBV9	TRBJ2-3	CASSVEGVWADTQYF
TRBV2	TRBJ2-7	CASSQTSGAAYEQYF
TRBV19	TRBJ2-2	CASSKRGQGVVTGELFF
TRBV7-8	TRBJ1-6	CASSLSTHSPLHF
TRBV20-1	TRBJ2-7	CSASKGYEQYF
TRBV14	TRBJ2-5	CASSQFKGLAGAQETQYF
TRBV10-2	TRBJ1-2	CASGNRDGYTF
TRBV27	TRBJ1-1	CASSLSPGNTEAFF
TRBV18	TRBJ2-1	CASSTTALGNEQFF
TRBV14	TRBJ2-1	CASSQVSFSYNEQFF